The 7 T cell receptor beta chains given below trace back to one sample, sequenced in a study of blood T cell repertoires in COVID-19. The protocol was immunoSEQ multiplex PCR, while the TCRdb copy is restricted to in-frame clones and leaves out a portion. In the table there are over 200,000 clones, about 90% of which are singletons. What was sequenced was peripheral blood. These receptors came from a young man with COVID-19, enrolled during active disease.

The chain employs TRBV19 and TRBJ2-1; 8 bases agree with TRBD1. Trimming cost V 5 bases and J 6 bases; bases outside gene matches: 9. CDR1 is LNHDA, CDR2 SQIVND, per germline (reference sequence). This CDR3 spans 15 amino acids. The CDR3 region has the DNA TGTGCCAGTAGTCTTCAGGGGGCTGGGATCAATGAGCAGTTCTTC. It codes for CASSLQGAGINEQFF.

The J gene is TRBJ2-7, the V gene TRBV18; 9 positions match TRBD2. Germline-derived CDR1 and CDR2 are KGHSH and LQKENI. V was pared by 3 bases and J by 1 base, with 10 bases of the junction left unmatched. This CDR3 contains 17 residues. The CDR3 is CASSPTYSTSGSYEQYF. CDR3 nucleotides: TGTGCCAGCTCACCCACATACTCGACTAGCGGATCCTACGAGCAGTACTTC. Full variable domain (missing parts from reference TRBV18 and TRBJ2-7): NAGVMQNPRHLVRRRGQEARLRCSPMKGHSHVYWYRQLPEEGLKFMVYLQKENIIDESGMPKERFSAEFPKEGPSILRIQQVVRGDSAAYFCASSPTYSTSGSYEQYFGPGTRLTVT.

The rearrangement links TRBV7-9 to TRBJ2-5, with 8 bases lining up with TRBD2. The CDR3 length is 14 residues. Trimming removed 2 bases from V and 5 bases from J; junction bases left unmatched: 4. Germline V lookup: CDR1 SEHNR, CDR2 FQNEAQ (reference sequence). The CDR3, as DNA: TGTGCCAGCAGCTTACGGGAGGGCCCTGAGACCCAGTACTTC. Its translation is CASSLREGPETQYF.

The chain has TRBV28 and TRBJ1-4; 7 bases line up with TRBD1. CDR1 MDHEN and CDR2 SYDVKM come from the germline V gene. The V segment lost 6 bases and the J segment 8 bases; nucleotides outside the gene matches: 9. The CDR3 length is 14 residues. CDR3 residues: CASSSDRAREKLFF. CDR3 coding DNA: TGTGCCAGCAGCTCAGACAGGGCGAGGGAAAAACTGTTTTTT.

This chain uses TRBV19 with TRBJ2-2, with TRBD1 identical over 7 bases. The CDR3 loop spans 14 amino acids. Per germline, CDR1 LNHDA and CDR2 SQIVND (reference sequence). The V segment lost 4 bases and the J segment 5 bases; nucleotides outside the gene matches: 4. CDR3 amino acids: CASSTLGQTGELFF. DNA for the CDR3: TGTGCCAGTAGTACCCTGGGACAGACCGGGGAGCTGTTTTTT.

With regard to this clone: Other DNA sequences in this sample translate to the same CDR3. The rearrangement joins TRBV5-4 to TRBJ1-2; 7 nucleotides match TRBD1. Germline lookup yields CDR1 SGHNT and CDR2 YYREEE (reference sequence). Trimming removed 2 bases from V and 3 bases from J; junction bases left unmatched: 1. The length of the CDR3 is 13 residues. The chain's CDR3 is CASSFDRDYGYTF. The CDR3 DNA sequence: TGTGCCAGCAGCTTTGACAGGGACTATGGCTACACCTTC.

This clone was recorded a few times. The chain links TRBV9 to TRBJ1-2; D perhaps matches TRBD1 (5 bases). The CDR3 contains 12 residues. Germline V gene lookup returns CDR1 SGDLS and CDR2 YYNGEE. V shed 4 bases and J shed 7 bases, with 11 bases lying between them. Here the CDR3 reads CASSRTGGGYTF. The CDR3 coding sequence is TGTGCCAGCAGCAGGACGGGGGGTGGCTACACCTTC. Complete variable domain (other parts from reference TRBV9 and TRBJ1-2): DSGVTQTPKHLITATGQRVTLRCSPRSGDLSVYWYQQSLDQGLQFLIQYYNGEERAKGNILERFSAQQFPDLHSELNLSSLELGDSALYFCASSRTGGGYTFGSGTRLTVV.